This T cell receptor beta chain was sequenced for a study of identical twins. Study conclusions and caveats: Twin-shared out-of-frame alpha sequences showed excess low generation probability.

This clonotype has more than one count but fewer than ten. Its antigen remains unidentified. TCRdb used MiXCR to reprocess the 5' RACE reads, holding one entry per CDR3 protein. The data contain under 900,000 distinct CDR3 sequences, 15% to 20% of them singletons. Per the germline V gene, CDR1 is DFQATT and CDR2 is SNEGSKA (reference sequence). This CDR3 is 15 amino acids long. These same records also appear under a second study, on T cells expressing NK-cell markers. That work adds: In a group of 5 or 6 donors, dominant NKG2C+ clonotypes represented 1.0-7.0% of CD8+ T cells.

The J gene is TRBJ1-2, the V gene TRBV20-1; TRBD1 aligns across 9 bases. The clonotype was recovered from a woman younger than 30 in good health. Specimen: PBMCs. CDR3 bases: TGCAGCGCCCAGTCTCAACAGGGGGCTCACTATGGCTACACCTTC. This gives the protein CSAQSQQGAHYGYTF.